This TCR beta chain was sequenced during a study of breast tumors, draining lymph nodes, adjacent tissues. Remarks on this clonotype: The antigen remains undetermined.

TCRdb re-derived calls from the multiplex PCR reads in MiXCR, one entry per CDR3 protein. The sample consists of some 65,000 distinct CDR3 sequences, over 40% of them appearing once. Study results and caveats: That most tumor T cells come from lymph nodes remained unproven. Tumors had less TCR diversity than lymph nodes, more than nontumor tissue. Tumor and nontumor repertoires were significantly more similar in luminal-like than in basal-like breast cancer.

CDR1 and CDR2 (germline): SGDLS, YYNGEE. The CDR3 is 16 amino acids. V dropped 1 base and J dropped 3 bases, with 14 bases sitting between them. The specimen was breast tumor tissue. The clonotype was recovered from a female donor with breast cancer. Some clones in this sample may be carry-over from other donors' samples. The V call is TRBV9, the J call TRBJ1-3; tentatively, D is TRBD1 (5 bases). The CDR3 nucleotides are TGTGCCAGCAGCGTACCCCGCCGGGACTTTGGAAACACCATATATTTT. Protein product: CASSVPRRDFGNTIYF.